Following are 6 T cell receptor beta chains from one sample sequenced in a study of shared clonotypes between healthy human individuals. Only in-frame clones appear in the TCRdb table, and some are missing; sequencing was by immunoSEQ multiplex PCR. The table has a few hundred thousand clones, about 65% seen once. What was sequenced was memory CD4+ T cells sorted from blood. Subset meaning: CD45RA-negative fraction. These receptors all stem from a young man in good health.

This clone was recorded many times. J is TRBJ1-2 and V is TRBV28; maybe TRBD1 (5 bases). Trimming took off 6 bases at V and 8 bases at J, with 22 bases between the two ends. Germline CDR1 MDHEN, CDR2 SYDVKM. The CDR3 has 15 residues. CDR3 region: CASRNTGPGLWGYTF. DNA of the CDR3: TGTGCCAGCAGGAATACGGGGCCCGGGCTTTGGGGCTACACCTTC.

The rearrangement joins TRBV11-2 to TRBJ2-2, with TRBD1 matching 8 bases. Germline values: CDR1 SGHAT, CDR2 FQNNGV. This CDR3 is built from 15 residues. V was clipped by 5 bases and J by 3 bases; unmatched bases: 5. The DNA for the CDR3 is TGTGCCAGCAGCCCCCGGACAGGGTACACCGGGGAGCTGTTTTTT. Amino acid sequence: CASSPRTGYTGELFF.

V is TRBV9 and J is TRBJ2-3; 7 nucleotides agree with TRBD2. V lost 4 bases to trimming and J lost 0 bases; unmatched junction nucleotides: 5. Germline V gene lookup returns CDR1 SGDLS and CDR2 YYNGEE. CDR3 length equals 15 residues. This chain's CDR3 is CASSPRDYSTDTQYF. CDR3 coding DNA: TGTGCCAGCAGCCCCCGGGACTATAGCACAGATACGCAGTATTTT.

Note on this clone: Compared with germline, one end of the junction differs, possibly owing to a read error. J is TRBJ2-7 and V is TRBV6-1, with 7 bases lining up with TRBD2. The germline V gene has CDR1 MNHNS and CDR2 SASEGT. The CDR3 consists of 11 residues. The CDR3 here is CASMLGSGLKF. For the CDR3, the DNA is TGTGCCAGCATGCTGGGTAGCGGGCTAAAATTC.

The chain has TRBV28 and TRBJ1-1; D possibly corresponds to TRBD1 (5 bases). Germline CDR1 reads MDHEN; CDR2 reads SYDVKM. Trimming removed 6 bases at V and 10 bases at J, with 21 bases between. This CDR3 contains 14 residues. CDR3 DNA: TGTGCCAGCAGCCTTTTTAAGGGGATGGAAGTAGCTTTCTTT. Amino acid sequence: CASSLFKGMEVAFF.

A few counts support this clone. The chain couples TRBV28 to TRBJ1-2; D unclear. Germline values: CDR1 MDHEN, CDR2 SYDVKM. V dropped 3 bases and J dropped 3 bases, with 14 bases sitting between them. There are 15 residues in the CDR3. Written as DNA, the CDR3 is TGTGCCAGCAGTTTTCTACGTCGGACCGACTATGGCTACACCTTC. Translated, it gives CASSFLRRTDYGYTF.